This is a list of T cell receptor beta chains from one sample in a study of blood T cell repertoires in COVID-19. Method: immunoSEQ multiplex PCR; TCRdb's copy keeps in-frame clones and lacks some. Here the sample spans some 260,000 clones, around nine tenths being singletons. What was sequenced was PBMCs or T cells enriched from blood (not recorded which). These receptors originate from a man in his forties or fifties who had recovered from COVID-19. Both conserved end residues are part of each CDR3. D genes are given only for firm matches. Not all rows give a size; the values are once, few, many and, for expanded clones, a class.

- | TRBJ2-3 | TRBV21-1 | - | TGTGCCAGCAGGACGCCTGTTAAGGTTGAGGCAGATACGCAGTATTTT | CASRTPVKVEADTQYF
TRBD1 | TRBJ2-7 | TRBV9 | once | TGTGCCAGCAGCGTAGGTGCCGGGACAGACTACGAGCAGTACTTC | CASSVGAGTDYEQYF
- | TRBJ1-5 | TRBV11-3 | - | TGTGCCAGCAGCTTAGACGTTCAGGGTTATAGCAATCAGCCCCAGCATTTT | CASSLDVQGYSNQPQHF
TRBD1 | TRBJ2-3 | TRBV24-1 | - | TGTGCCACCGCCCGCCCGGGACAGGGAACCACAGATACGCAGTATTTT | CATARPGQGTTDTQYF
- | TRBJ1-2 | TRBV21-1 | - | TGTGCCAGCAGCATCCTCCCCGCGAACTATGGCTACACCTTC | CASSILPANYGYTF
- | TRBJ1-1 | TRBV15 | - | TGTGCCACCAGCAGACCCCGGACGGGAACTGAAGCTTTCTTT | CATSRPRTGTEAFF
TRBD2 | TRBJ2-3 | TRBV11-3 | - | TGTGCCAGCAGCCCCCGATCCGCGGGGGGGCTCGGAGATACGCAGTATTTT | CASSPRSAGGLGDTQYF
TRBD2 | TRBJ2-1 | TRBV7-3 | - | TGTGCCAGCAGCCCTGGGACTAGCCACAATGAGCAGTTCTTC | CASSPGTSHNEQFF
- | TRBJ1-5 | TRBV19 | - | TGTGCCAGTAGTAGGGAGGGGGTAAGAAGCAATCAGCCCCAGCATTTT | CASSREGVRSNQPQHF
- | TRBJ1-2 | TRBV21-1 | - | TGTGCCAGGCCCGTCAATAACCGCGATAACTATGGCTACACCTTC | CARPVNNRDNYGYTF
TRBD2 | TRBJ2-5 | TRBV6-6 | - | TGTGCCAGCAGTTACACCGGCGGGACTAGCGTGGAGACCCAGTACTTC | CASSYTGGTSVETQYF
TRBD2 | TRBJ2-3 | TRBV29-1 | - | TGCAGCGGGAGCGGGGGGGCCGTGGCAGATACGCAGTATTTT | CSGSGGAVADTQYF
- | TRBJ2-1 | TRBV6-5 | once | TGTGCCAGCACCGGGAGTCGGTCCTACAATGAGCAGTTCTTC | CASTGSRSYNEQFF